This T cell receptor beta chain was found in a study of identical twins' blood T cells. As concerns this clonotype: The target antigen is unknown.

Reared together, all three twin pairs probably met the same infectious agents and vaccines. Per germline, CDR1 MNHEY and CDR2 SMNVEV (reference sequence). The germline V and J ends were trimmed by 8 bases and 7 bases, with 11 bases remaining between them. The CDR3 loop spans 12 amino acids. Both ends of each TCR cDNA library bore sample-specific barcodes. TCRdb called the 5' RACE reads again in MiXCR, with one record for every CDR3 protein. The sample includes fewer than 450,000 distinct CDR3 sequences, 28% of them seen just once. Study-level findings and limits: Top TCRbeta clonotypes were shared more with twin than unrelated donors.

The sample comprised PBMCs. This TCR derives from a woman between 18 and 49 years old in good health. This chain uses TRBV27 with TRBJ2-2; D uncertain. The DNA of the CDR3 is TGTGCCAGCGGACGGTTTGTCGGGGAGCTGTTTTTT. Translation: CASGRFVGELFF.